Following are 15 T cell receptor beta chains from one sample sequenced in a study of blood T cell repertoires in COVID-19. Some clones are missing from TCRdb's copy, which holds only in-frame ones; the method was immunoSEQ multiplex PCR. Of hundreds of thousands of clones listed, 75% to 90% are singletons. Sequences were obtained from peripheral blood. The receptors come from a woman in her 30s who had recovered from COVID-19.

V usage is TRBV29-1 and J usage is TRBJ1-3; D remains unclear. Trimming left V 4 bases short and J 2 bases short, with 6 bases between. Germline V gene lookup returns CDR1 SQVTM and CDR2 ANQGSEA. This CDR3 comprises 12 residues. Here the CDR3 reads CSVGAAGNTIYF. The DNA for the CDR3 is TGCAGCGTTGGGGCAGCTGGAAACACCATATATTTT.

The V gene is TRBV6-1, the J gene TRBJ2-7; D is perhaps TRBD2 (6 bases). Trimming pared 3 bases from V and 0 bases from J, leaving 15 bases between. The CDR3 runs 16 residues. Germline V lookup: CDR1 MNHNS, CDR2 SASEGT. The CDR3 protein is CASSDWASEFSYEQYF. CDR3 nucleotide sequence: TGTGCCAGCAGTGATTGGGCTAGCGAATTCTCCTACGAGCAGTACTTC.

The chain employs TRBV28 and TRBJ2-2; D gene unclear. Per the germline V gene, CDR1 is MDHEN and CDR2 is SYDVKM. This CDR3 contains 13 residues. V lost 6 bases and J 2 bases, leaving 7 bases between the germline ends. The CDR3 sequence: CASRSGNTGELFF. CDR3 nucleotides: TGTGCCAGCAGGTCTGGCAACACCGGGGAGCTGTTTTTT.

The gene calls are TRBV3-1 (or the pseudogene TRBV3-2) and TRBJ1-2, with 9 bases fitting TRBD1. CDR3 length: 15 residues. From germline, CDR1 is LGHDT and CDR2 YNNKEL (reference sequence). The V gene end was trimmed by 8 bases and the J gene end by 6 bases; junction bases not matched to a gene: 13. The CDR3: CASFQPGQGNNGYTF. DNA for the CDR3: TGTGCCAGCTTCCAACCGGGACAGGGAAATAATGGCTACACCTTC.

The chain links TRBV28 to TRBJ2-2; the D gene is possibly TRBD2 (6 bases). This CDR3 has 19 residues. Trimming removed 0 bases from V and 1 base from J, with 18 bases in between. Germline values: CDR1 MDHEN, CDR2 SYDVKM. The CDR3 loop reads CASSLWPGVGPKNTGELFF. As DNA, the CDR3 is TGTGCCAGCAGTTTATGGCCGGGGGTAGGACCGAAGAACACCGGGGAGCTGTTTTTT.

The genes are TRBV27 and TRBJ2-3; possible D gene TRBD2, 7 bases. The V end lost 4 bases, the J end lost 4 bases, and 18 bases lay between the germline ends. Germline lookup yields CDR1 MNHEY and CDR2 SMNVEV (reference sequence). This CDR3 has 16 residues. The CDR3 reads CASSSFYRGGADTQYF. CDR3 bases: TGTGCCAGCAGTTCATTTTATAGGGGGGGCGCAGATACGCAGTATTTT.

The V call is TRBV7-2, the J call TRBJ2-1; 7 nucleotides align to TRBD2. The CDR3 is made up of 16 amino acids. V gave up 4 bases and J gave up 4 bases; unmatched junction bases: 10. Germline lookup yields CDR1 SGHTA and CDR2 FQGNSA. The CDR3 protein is CASSSIRDYLYNEQFF. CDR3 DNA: TGTGCCAGCAGCTCCATCCGGGACTACCTGTACAATGAGCAGTTCTTC.

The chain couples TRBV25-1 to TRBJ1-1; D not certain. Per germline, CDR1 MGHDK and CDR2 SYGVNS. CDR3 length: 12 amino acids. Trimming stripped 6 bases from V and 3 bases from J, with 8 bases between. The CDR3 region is CASRGGYTEAFF. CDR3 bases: TGTGCCAGCAGGGGCGGGTACACTGAAGCTTTCTTT.

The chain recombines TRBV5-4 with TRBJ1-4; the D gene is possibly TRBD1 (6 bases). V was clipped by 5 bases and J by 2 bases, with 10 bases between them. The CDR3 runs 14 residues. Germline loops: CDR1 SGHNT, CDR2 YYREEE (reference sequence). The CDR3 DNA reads TGTGCCAGCAGTACAGGGTCTACTAATGAAAAACTGTTTTTT. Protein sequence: CASSTGSTNEKLFF.

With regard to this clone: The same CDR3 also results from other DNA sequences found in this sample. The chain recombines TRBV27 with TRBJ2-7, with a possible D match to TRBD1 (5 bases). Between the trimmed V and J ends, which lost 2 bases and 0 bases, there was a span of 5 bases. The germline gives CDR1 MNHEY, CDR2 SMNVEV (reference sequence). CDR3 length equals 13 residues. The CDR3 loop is CASSLQGSYEQYF. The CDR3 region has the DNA TGTGCCAGCAGTTTACAGGGCTCCTACGAGCAGTACTTC.

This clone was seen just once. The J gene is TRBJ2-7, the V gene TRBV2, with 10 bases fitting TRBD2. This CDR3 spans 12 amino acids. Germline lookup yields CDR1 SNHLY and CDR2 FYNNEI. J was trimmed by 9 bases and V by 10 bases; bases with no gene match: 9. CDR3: CAIRLAGVGQYF. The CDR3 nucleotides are TGTGCCATCAGGCTAGCGGGAGTAGGGCAGTACTTC.

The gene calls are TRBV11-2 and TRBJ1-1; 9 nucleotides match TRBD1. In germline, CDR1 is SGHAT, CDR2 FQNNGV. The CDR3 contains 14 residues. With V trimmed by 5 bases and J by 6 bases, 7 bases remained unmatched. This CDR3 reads CASSPGQGRAEAFF. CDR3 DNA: TGTGCCAGCAGCCCTGGACAGGGGAGGGCTGAAGCTTTCTTT.

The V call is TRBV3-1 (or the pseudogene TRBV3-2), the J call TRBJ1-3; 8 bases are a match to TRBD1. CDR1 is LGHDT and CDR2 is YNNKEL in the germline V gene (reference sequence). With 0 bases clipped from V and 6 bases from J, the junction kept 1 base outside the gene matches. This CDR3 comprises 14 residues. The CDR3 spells CASSQEDRANTIYF. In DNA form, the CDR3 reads TGTGCCAGCAGCCAAGAGGACAGGGCAAACACCATATATTTT.

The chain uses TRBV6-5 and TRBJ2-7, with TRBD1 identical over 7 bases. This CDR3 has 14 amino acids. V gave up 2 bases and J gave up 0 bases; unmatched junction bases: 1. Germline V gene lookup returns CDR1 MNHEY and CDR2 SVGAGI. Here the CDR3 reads CASSYGDSSYEQYF. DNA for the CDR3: TGTGCCAGCAGTTACGGGGACAGCTCCTACGAGCAGTACTTC.

The CDR3 DNA follows: TGCGCCAGCAGTTGGGACAGCTACACTGAAGCTTTCTTT. It yields the protein CASSWDSYTEAFF. The V and J genes are TRBV10-1 and TRBJ1-1, with TRBD1 matching 7 bases. Germline V gene sequence: CDR1 WNHNN, CDR2 SYGVQD (reference sequence). The CDR3 length is 13 residues. Trimming cost V 5 bases and J 3 bases; bases outside gene matches: 3.